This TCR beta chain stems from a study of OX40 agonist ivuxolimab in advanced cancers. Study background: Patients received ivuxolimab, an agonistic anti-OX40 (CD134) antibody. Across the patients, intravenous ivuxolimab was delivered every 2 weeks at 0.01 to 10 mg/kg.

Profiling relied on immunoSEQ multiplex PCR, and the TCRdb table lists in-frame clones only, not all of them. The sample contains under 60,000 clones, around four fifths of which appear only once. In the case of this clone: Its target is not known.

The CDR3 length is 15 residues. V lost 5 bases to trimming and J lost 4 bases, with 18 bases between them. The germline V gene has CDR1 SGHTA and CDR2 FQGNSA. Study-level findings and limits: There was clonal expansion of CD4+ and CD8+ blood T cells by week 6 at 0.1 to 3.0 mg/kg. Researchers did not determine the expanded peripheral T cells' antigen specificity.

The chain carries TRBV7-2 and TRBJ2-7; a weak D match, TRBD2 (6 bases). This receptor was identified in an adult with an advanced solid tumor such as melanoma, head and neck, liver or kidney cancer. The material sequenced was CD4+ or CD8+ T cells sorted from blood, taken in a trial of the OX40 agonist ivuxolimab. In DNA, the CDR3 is TGTGCCAGCAGCGTCCAGCCCATGAGCGGGTACGAGCAGTACTTC. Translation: CASSVQPMSGYEQYF.